These T cell receptor beta chains were read from a single sample in a study of cytomegalovirus exposure and HLA in healthy donors. TCRdb keeps only in-frame clones here, not all; method: immunoSEQ multiplex PCR. Of under 200,000 clones listed, approximately 85% are singletons. The sample comprised PBMCs. These receptors originate from a man aged 50 to 60 in good health and CMV-seropositive. CDR3s include the opening cysteine and the closing phenylalanine or tryptophan.

length,V,J,CDR3
12,TRBV28,TRBJ1-1,CASSNRDILAFF
15,TRBV9,TRBJ2-5,CASSVVLRGLKTQYF
15,TRBV4-1,TRBJ1-1,CASSQDRGSSTEAFF
13,TRBV6-5,TRBJ2-5,CASRPGVEETQYF
14,TRBV30,TRBJ1-3,CAWSVSGAGNTIYF
15,TRBV13,TRBJ2-7,CASSPDGTGVYEQYF
15,TRBV11-3,TRBJ2-1,CASSTGDRSYNEQFF
13,TRBV7-2,TRBJ1-6,CASSQQKETPLHF
13,TRBV4-3,TRBJ1-6,CASSQQGTSPLHF
15,TRBV6-5,TRBJ2-1,CASRESGGSYNEQFF
15,TRBV19,TRBJ1-1,CASSPPGGGNTEAFF
15,TRBV19,TRBJ2-7,CASSVDRGGSYEQYF
13,TRBV28,TRBJ2-7,CASSFPDSYEQYF
16,TRBV11-3,TRBJ2-1,CASSLDPAAGGDEQFF
15,TRBV18,TRBJ2-7,CASSPWGTKGAEQYF
13,TRBV7-2,TRBJ2-5,CASSLVGEETQYF
16,TRBV18,TRBJ2-1,CASSAAGTATYNEQFF
13,TRBV19,.,CASSIQVRHEQYF
16,TRBV6-6,TRBJ1-1,CASSFINQGENTEAFF
15,TRBV28,TRBJ1-5,CASSLEAGLGQPQHF
16,TRBV4-1,.,CASSRGLAGGAYEQYF